This T cell receptor beta chain was recovered during a study of blood T cells in healthy people across ages. Study results and limitations: Measured against age, TCR beta diversity per million T cells decreased in a roughly linear manner.

This clonotype turned up a few times. Its specificity is unknown. The germline CDR1 and CDR2 sequences are SGDLS and YYNGEE. The CDR3 extends over 15 amino acids. Trimming pared 2 bases from V and 0 bases from J, leaving 11 bases between. Researchers collected about 10 milliliters of peripheral blood from every single donor. A second roughly 7 to 12 cycle PCR used barcoded and J-beta primers. Unique molecular identifiers of 12 random nucleotides labeled each cDNA. TCRdb processed the 5' RACE reads anew with MiXCR; each CDR3 protein has one entry. This table holds more than 650,000 distinct CDR3 sequences, roughly 20% found once.

The origin of this receptor is a man aged 65 to 85 in good health. This chain joins TRBV9 and TRBJ1-1; the D gene is possibly TRBD1 (5 bases). The sample was blood. CDR3 in DNA: TGTGCCAGCAGCGTCGGGGGGGTAGTGAACACTGAAGCTTTCTTT. Translating gives CASSVGGVVNTEAFF.